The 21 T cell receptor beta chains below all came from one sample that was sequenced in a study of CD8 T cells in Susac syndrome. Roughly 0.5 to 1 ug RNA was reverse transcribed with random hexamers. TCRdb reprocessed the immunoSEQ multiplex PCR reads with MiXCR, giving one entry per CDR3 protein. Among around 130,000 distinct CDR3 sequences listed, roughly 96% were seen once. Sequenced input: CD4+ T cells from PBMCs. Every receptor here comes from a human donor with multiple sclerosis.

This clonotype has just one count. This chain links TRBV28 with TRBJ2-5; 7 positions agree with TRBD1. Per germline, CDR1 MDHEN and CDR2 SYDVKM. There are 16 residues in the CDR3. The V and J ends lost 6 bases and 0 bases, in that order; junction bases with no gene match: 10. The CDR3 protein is CASRPNPGTDQETQYF. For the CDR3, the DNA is TGTGCCAGCAGGCCCAACCCTGGGACAGACCAAGAGACCCAGTACTTC.

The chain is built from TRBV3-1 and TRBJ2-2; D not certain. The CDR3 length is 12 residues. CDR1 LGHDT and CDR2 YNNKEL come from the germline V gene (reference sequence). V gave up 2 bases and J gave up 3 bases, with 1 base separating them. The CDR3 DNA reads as TGTGCCAGCAGCCAACACACCGGGGAGCTGTTTTTT. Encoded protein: CASSQHTGELFF.

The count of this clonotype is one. CDR3 region: CASSEGTDLEAFF. In nucleotides, the CDR3 is TGTGCCAGCAGCGAAGGGACCGATTTAGAAGCTTTCTTT. The chain uses TRBV9 and TRBJ1-1; D perhaps matches TRBD1 (5 bases). CDR1 and CDR2 (germline): SGDLS, YYNGEE. CDR3 length: 13 residues. V was trimmed by 3 bases and J by 8 bases, leaving 14 bases between them.

The CDR3 loop is CSRPKPSSGRTDTQYF. CDR3 sequence (DNA): TGCAGCAGACCCAAGCCCTCTAGCGGACGCACAGATACGCAGTATTTT. The chain is built from TRBV20-1 and TRBJ2-3; 7 positions match TRBD2. Germline V gene sequence: CDR1 DFQATT, CDR2 SNEGSKA (reference sequence). CDR3 length equals 16 residues.

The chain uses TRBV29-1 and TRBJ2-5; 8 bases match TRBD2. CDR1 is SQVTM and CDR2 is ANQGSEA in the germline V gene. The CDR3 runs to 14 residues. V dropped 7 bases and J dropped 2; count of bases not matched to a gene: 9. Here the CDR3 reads CSAKRELWQETQYF. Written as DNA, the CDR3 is TGCAGCGCTAAGCGGGAGTTATGGCAAGAGACCCAGTACTTC.

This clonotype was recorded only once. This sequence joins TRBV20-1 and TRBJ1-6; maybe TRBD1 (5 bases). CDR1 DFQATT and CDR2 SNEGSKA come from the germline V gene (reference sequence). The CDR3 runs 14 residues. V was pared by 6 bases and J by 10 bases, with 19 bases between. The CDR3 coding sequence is TGCAGTGCCCAACAGGACAACGGACGGTCACCCCTCCACTTT. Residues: CSAQQDNGRSPLHF.

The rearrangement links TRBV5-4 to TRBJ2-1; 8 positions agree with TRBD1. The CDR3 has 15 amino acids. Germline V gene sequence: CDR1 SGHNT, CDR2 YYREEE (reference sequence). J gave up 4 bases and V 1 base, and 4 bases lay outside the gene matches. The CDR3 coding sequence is TGTGCCAGCAGCTTGTGGACAGGGAGATACAATGAGCAGTTCTTC. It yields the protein CASSLWTGRYNEQFF.

CDR3 sequence reads: CSACEDIRSYEQYF. CDR3 sequence (DNA): TGCAGCGCCTGTGAGGACATCAGATCCTACGAGCAGTACTTC. The rearrangement links TRBV29-1 to TRBJ2-7, with D possibly matching TRBD1 (5 bases). The CDR3 loop spans 14 amino acids. Germline CDR1 reads SQVTM; CDR2 reads ANQGSEA. V was shortened by 7 bases and J by 1 base, with 17 bases between the two germline ends.

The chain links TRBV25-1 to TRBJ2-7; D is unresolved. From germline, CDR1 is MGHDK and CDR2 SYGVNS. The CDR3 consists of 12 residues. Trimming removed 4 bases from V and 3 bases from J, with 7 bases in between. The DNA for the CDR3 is TGTGCCAGCAGTGGGATCCTCTACGAGCAGTACTTC. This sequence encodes CASSGILYEQYF.

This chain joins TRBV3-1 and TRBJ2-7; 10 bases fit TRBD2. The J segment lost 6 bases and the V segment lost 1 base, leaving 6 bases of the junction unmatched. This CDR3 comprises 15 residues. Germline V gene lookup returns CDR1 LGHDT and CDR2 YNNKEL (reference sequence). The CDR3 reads CASSQGLAGGFEQYF. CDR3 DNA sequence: TGTGCCAGCAGCCAAGGTTTAGCGGGAGGTTTCGAGCAGTACTTC.

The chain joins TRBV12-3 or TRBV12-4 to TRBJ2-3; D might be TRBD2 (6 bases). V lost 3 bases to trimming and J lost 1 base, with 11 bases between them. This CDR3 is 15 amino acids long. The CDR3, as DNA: TGTGCCAGCAGTTTGGAAGTAGCGGGCACAGATACGCAGTATTTT. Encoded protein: CASSLEVAGTDTQYF.

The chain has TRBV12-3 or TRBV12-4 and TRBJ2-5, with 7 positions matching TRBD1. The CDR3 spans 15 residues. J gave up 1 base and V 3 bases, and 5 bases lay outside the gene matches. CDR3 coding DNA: TGTGCCAGCAGTTTCCAGGGGGTCCGCCAAGAGACCCAGTACTTC. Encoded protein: CASSFQGVRQETQYF.

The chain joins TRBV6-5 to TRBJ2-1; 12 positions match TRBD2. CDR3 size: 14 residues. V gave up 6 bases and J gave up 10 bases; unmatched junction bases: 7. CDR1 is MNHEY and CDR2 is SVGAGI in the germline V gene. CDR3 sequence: CASRPGLAGIEQFF. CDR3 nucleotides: TGTGCCAGCAGGCCTGGACTAGCGGGGATCGAGCAGTTCTTC.

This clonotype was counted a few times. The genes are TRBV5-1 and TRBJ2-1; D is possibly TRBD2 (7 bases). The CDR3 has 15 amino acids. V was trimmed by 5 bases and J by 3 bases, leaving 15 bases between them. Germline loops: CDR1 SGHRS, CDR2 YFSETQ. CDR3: CASRSGAGDYNEQFF. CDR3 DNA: TGCGCCAGCAGGTCGGGGGCGGGGGACTACAATGAGCAGTTCTTC.

The CDR3 DNA sequence: TGTGCCAGCAGTTTAACAGGACAGGGTAATTCACCCCTCCACTTT. Protein: CASSLTGQGNSPLHF. This chain joins TRBV12-3 or TRBV12-4 and TRBJ1-6; 8 bases are shared with TRBD1. This CDR3 spans 15 amino acids. Trimming removed 2 bases from V and 6 bases from J; junction bases left unmatched: 3.

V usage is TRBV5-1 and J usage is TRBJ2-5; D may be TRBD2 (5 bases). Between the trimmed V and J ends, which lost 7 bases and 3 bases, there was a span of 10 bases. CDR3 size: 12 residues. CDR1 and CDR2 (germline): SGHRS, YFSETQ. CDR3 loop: CASGLEEETQYF. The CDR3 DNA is TGCGCCAGCGGACTGGAAGAAGAGACCCAGTACTTC.

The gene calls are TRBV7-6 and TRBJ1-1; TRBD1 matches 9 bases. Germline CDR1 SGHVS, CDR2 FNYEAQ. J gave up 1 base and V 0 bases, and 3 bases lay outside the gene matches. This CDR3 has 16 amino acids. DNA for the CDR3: TGTGCCAGCAGCTTAGCGGGACAGGGTAAGAACACTGAAGCTTTCTTT. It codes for CASSLAGQGKNTEAFF.

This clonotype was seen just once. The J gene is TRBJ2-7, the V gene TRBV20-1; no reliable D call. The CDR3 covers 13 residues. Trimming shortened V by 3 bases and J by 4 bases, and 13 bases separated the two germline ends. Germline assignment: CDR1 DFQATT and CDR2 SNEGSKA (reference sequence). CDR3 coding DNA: TGCAGTGCTAGTGACCGCATTGGGTACGAGCAGTACTTC. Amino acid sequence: CSASDRIGYEQYF.

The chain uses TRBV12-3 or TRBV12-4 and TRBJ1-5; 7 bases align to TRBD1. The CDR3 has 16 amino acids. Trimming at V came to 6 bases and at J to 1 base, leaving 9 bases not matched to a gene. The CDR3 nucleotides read TGTGCCAGCAGCCGACAGGGAAGTGGGAGCAATCAGCCCCAGCATTTT. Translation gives CASSRQGSGSNQPQHF.

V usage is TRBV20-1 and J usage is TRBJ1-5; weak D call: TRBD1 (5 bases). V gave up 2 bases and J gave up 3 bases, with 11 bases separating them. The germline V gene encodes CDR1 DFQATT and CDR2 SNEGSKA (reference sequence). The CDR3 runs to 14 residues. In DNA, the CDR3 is TGCAGTGCTAGAACGGGGCTGATCAATCAGCCCCAGCATTTT. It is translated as CSARTGLINQPQHF.

CDR3 loop: CASSTIGQQETQYF. Written as DNA, the CDR3 is TGTGCCAGCAGCACCATCGGTCAGCAAGAGACCCAGTACTTC. The genes are TRBV7-9 and TRBJ2-5, with no clear D. The CDR3 sequence is 14 residues long. V lost 5 bases to trimming and J lost 2 bases, with 12 bases between them. The germline V gene has CDR1 SEHNR and CDR2 FQNEAQ (reference sequence).